This paragraph covers one TCR beta chain sequence. This CDR3 comprises 14 residues. The germline CDR1 and CDR2 sequences are SGHDT and YYEEEE. Deletions cut 3 bases from V and 4 bases from J, with 13 bases between. Produced via immunoSEQ multiplex PCR; TCRdb's table is partial and in-frame only. The table includes more than 35,000 clones, over 75% detected once. The data were taken from a study of blood T cell repertoires in COVID-19. The sequence came from a woman over 75 with acute or convalescent COVID-19. The chain recombines TRBV5-6 with TRBJ1-1; D perhaps matches TRBD1 (6 bases). What was sequenced was peripheral blood. CDR3 DNA: TGTGCCAGCAGCTCCAGGGGCCGGGGCACTGAAGCTTTCTTT. This codes for CASSSRGRGTEAFF.